There are a few counts of the clone carrying this T cell receptor beta chain. Antigen: not known. This sample was taken from a study of Graves' ophthalmopathy and Graves' hyperthyroidism. Notes on the study in general: Blood shared most expanded thyroid clonotypes above 0.001 frequency.

TCR beta CDR3 regions were amplified from RNA transcripts. HTBI primers served in a first-round RT-PCR, which a second-round multiplex PCR followed. TCRdb passed the multiplex PCR reads through MiXCR, listing each CDR3 protein once. The sample holds a few hundred thousand distinct CDR3 sequences; 35% to 45% are singletons and the top ten take about 4.2%. Input material: peripheral blood or thyroid tissue (not recorded which). The sequence derives from an adult man with Graves' hyperthyroidism.

CDR3 coding DNA: TGTGCCAGCAGCCGACGGCGGACAGATACGCAGTATTTT. This sequence encodes CASSRRRTDTQYF. The chain recombines TRBV9 with TRBJ2-3; no clear D. CDR1 is SGDLS, CDR2 YYNGEE, per germline. CDR3 size: 13 residues. V lost 4 bases and J lost 3, with 9 bases in between.